This TCR beta chain was sequenced during a study of naive and memory T cell subsets. After the first PCR, alpha and beta chain libraries were processed separately. The beta constant-region primer was an equimolar mix of two oligonucleotides covering TRBC1 and TRBC2. MiXCR, applied by TCRdb to the UMI-ligation and nested PCR reads, yields one record per CDR3 protein. This sample carries thousands of distinct CDR3 sequences, 7.3% of them seen once, and the ten largest clones take roughly three quarters. In germline, CDR1 is DFQATT, CDR2 SNEGSKA (reference sequence). CDR3 size: 16 residues. Deletions cut 6 bases from V and 10 bases from J, with 25 bases between. By its share, this clonotype is medium-sized.

The chain recombines TRBV20-1 with TRBJ1-6, with D tentatively TRBD1 (6 bases). Sequenced sample: effector memory CD8+ T cells from blood. As to subset: effector memory, CD45RA- CD27-. This clonotype originated in a human donor in good health. CDR3 sequence reads: CSAQPIGRGRGSPLHF. CDR3 sequence (DNA): TGCAGTGCCCAACCCATTGGGCGGGGGCGAGGGTCACCCCTCCACTTT.